This note documents a single T cell receptor (beta chain) sequence. The antigen is undetermined. Indicated time point: patch test 1, 2 weeks after DPC sensitization. Treatment of the sample: therapeutic diphenylcyclopropenone sensitization with weekly scalp DPC. This specimen comes from a study of human T cells and chemical hapten exposure. General study points: TCRs at a frequency above 1 in 1000 stayed unchanged with DPC sensitization.

The CDR3 length is 13 residues. Germline V gene sequence: CDR1 SGHAT, CDR2 FQDESV (reference sequence). The germline V and J ends were trimmed by 1 base and 8 bases, with 11 bases remaining between them. Individual cDNA molecules had unique molecular identifiers attached to them by the library. TCRdb redid the calling of the RACE reads with MiXCR, one entry per CDR3 protein. The data contain 340,000 or so distinct CDR3 sequences, 5.5% to 8% of them singletons. The material was whole blood, obtained in connection with sensitization to the hapten diphenylcyclopropenone (DPC). The rearrangement joins TRBV11-1 to TRBJ2-5; D is perhaps TRBD2 (5 bases). This TCR came from a woman between 18 and 29 years old with alopecia areata. Some clones in this sample may be carry-over from other donors' samples. Here the CDR3 reads CASSLVGEGTQYF. In DNA form, the CDR3 reads TGTGCCAGCAGCTTAGTTGGTGAGGGAACCCAGTACTTC.